This note documents a single T cell receptor (beta chain) sequence. Its matching antigen is unknown. Only in-frame clones appear in the TCRdb table, and some are missing; sequencing was by immunoSEQ multiplex PCR. Among 140,000 to 150,000 clones listed, roughly 84% were seen once. The CDR3 is made up of 16 amino acids. Germline V lookup: CDR1 LGHNA, CDR2 YNFKEQ. V was cut by 0 bases and J by 4 bases, with 15 bases left in between. These data originate in a study of T cell responses to AZD1222 COVID-19 vaccine. Study-wide points: The sample set comprised mostly white British donors with more females, and clonal diversity was possibly underestimated. Researchers report vaccine-associated CD4 TCRs spanning spike, with dominance at 160-218 and 743-854. It was only after the peak T cell response that any repertoires were sampled.

This clonotype was obtained from an adult who received the AZD1222 COVID-19 vaccine. This sample comprised peripheral blood, obtained 28 days after the second AZD1222 dose. This chain joins TRBV4-2 and TRBJ1-2; D unclear. CDR3 residues: CASSQENARGGYGYTF. CDR3 DNA sequence: TGTGCCAGCAGCCAAGAAAATGCCCGTGGCGGCTATGGCTACACCTTC.